Below, one T cell receptor (beta chain) is given with its context. The antigen is not known. This record belongs to a study of T-cell memory formation after mild COVID-19. Findings and limits, study-wide: A balance of CD4 and CD8 characterized clones contracting day 15 to 85, whereas later expanders leaned CD4+. Cross-reactive memory seemingly joined, as some responding clones were found in pre-infection memory.

The CDR3 extends over 14 amino acids. Trimming cost V 7 bases and J 0 bases, with 13 bases left between them. Looked up from germline, CDR1 is SQVTM and CDR2 is ANQGSEA. Using constant-segment primers, 5'RACE produced TCR alpha and TCR beta cDNA libraries carrying sample barcodes and UMIs. In TCRdb, the 5' RACE reads were re-called with MiXCR into one record per CDR3 protein. The repertoire consists of fewer than 400,000 distinct CDR3 sequences, with about 16% occurring once and the leading ten covering under 25%. The sample consisted of PBMCs or a T cell subset sorted from them (not recorded which). The chain combines TRBV29-1 with TRBJ2-1, with D possibly matching TRBD1 (5 bases). The receptor comes from a man aged 18-30 years who had mild COVID-19 (a few samples of this study predate the infection). Cell type and time point are not known. The CDR3 sequence: CSAVQGLSYNEQFF. The DNA for the CDR3 is TGCAGCGCAGTCCAGGGCCTCTCCTACAATGAGCAGTTCTTC.